Presented here are 11 T cell receptor beta chains from one specimen sequenced in a study of blood T cells in healthy people across ages (dated by TCRdb to the mid-2010s). Library preparation employed 5' RACE. Sequencing was carried out with an Illumina HiSeq 2500. A second PCR of about 6 to 11 cycles was performed with a sample-barcoded 5' primer and a J-beta primer mix. Clones were called with MiXCR by TCRdb after fastp trimmed the public reads at Q25, and only in-frame beta chains were retained. Duplicate CDR3 protein sequences are folded into a single record with the most common DNA and genes. The sample has hundreds of thousands of distinct CDR3 sequences on record, approximately 29% of them singletons. The ten largest clones add up to roughly 14% of the sample. The sample comprised blood. These receptors came from a woman of 80 years or more in good health. Donor details come from another sample of the same person, matched by shared clones.

This clonotype was observed at least ten times. The V gene is TRBV3-1, the J gene TRBJ2-1; D is uncertain. This CDR3 is 12 amino acids long. Germline V CDR1 and CDR2: LGHDT, YNNKEL (reference sequence). V was cut by 1 base and J by 9 bases, with 7 bases left in between. The CDR3 spells CASSQGGGEQFF. In nucleotides, the CDR3 is TGTGCCAGCAGCCAAGGGGGTGGTGAGCAGTTCTTC.

The genes are TRBV9 and TRBJ2-3, with a tentative D call TRBD2 (6 bases). The ends were cut back, 3 bases at V and 6 bases at J, with 11 bases in the middle. CDR3 length equals 13 residues. Germline loops: CDR1 SGDLS, CDR2 YYNGEE. The CDR3 region is CASSGYGGDTQYF. The CDR3 DNA reads TGTGCCAGCAGCGGGTACGGGGGTGATACGCAGTATTTT.

This chain links TRBV20-1 with TRBJ1-1; D is unresolved. CDR3 length: 13 residues. Germline CDR1 reads DFQATT; CDR2 reads SNEGSKA (reference sequence). The V and J ends lost 1 base and 5 bases respectively, with 11 bases between them. The DNA of the CDR3 is TGCAGTGCTAGAGGGGGAAAGAGGACTGAAGCTTTCTTT. Its translation is CSARGGKRTEAFF.

This clonotype was counted ten times or more. This clone may be a read error of a much larger clone one base away. V is TRBV5-1 and J is TRBJ2-7; D gene ambiguous. The germline CDR1 and CDR2 sequences are SGHRS and YFSETQ. The ends were cut back, 3 bases at V and 4 bases at J, with 14 bases in the middle. The CDR3 has 14 residues. The CDR3 reads CASSWVAARYEQYF. The DNA of the CDR3 is TGCGCCAGCAGCTGGGTGGCAGCTCGGTACGAGCAGTACTTC. The variable domain in full, completed from reference TRBV5-1 and TRBJ2-7, reads KAGVTQTPRYLIKTRGQQVTLSCSPISGHRSVSWYQQTPGQGLQFLFEYFSETQRNKGNFPGRFSGRQFSNSRSEMNVSTLELGDSALYLCASSWVAARYEQYFGPGTRLTVT.

This clonotype was seen more than once but under ten times. The J gene is TRBJ2-2, the V gene TRBV6-6; TRBD1 aligns across 8 bases. CDR3 size: 17 residues. Germline lookup yields CDR1 MNHNY and CDR2 SVGAGI (reference sequence). Trimming took 1 base from V and 4 from J; bases not matched to a gene: 8. CDR3 DNA: TGTGCCAGCAGTTACTTTGGACAGGGTGTTGGCACCGGGGAGCTGTTTTTT. Translating gives CASSYFGQGVGTGELFF.

This clonotype was detected ten times or more. The chain couples TRBV2 to TRBJ2-1; TRBD2 agrees at 8 bases. CDR1 and CDR2 from the germline V gene are SNHLY and FYNNEI. The CDR3 sequence is 14 residues long. J was trimmed by 6 bases and V by 6 bases; bases with no gene match: 7. The DNA of the CDR3 is TGTGCCAGCAGGCTTCGGGGGACTAGCAATGAGCAGTTCTTC. It encodes CASRLRGTSNEQFF.

This clonotype was counted once. This chain links TRBV7-2 with TRBJ2-7, with 10 bases identical to TRBD2. The DNA end favors TRBJ2-5, so the J call may be wrong. The CDR3 spans 15 residues. Germline CDR1 SGHTA, CDR2 FQGNSA. CDR3 DNA sequence: TGTGCCAGCAGCCGATCTAGCGGGGGAGGTGAGACCCAGTACTTC. Protein sequence: CASSRSSGGGETQYF.

This clonotype showed up many times. The chain has TRBV28 and TRBJ1-2; no clear D gene. V shed 1 base and J shed 2 bases, with 14 bases lying between them. Germline values: CDR1 MDHEN, CDR2 SYDVKM. The CDR3 sequence is 16 residues long. The CDR3 nucleotides are TGTGCCAGCAGTTTATTAGGCCGCGGGCTGAACTATGGCTACACCTTC. Protein product: CASSLLGRGLNYGYTF.

The chain employs TRBV5-1 and TRBJ1-1; D possibly corresponds to TRBD1 (6 bases). The CDR3 is 16 amino acids. Germline CDR1 and CDR2: SGHRS and YFSETQ. Trimming shortened V by 0 bases and J by 1 base, and 13 bases separated the two germline ends. The CDR3 nucleotides read TGCGCCAGCAGCTTGGTTACAGGGCTTCCGAACACTGAAGCTTTCTTT. Translating gives CASSLVTGLPNTEAFF.

In its sample, this clonotype is medium-sized (0.01 to 0.1%). The V gene is TRBV29-1, the J gene TRBJ2-3, with 9 bases fitting TRBD1. V was clipped by 1 base and J by 4 bases; unmatched bases: 3. The CDR3 is 14 amino acids. Germline loops: CDR1 SQVTM, CDR2 ANQGSEA. CDR3 DNA: TGCAGCGTTGAAGGGGACAGGGCCCCAGATACGCAGTATTTT. As protein: CSVEGDRAPDTQYF.

This clonotype was counted ten times or more. This chain uses TRBV20-1 with TRBJ2-5; possible D gene TRBD2, 6 bases. Germline CDR1 and CDR2: DFQATT and SNEGSKA (reference sequence). The CDR3 spans 12 residues. V lost 4 bases and J lost 5, with 11 bases in between. As DNA, the CDR3 is TGCAGTGCTAACGGGGGTGGGGAGACCCAGTACTTC. Its translation is CSANGGGETQYF.